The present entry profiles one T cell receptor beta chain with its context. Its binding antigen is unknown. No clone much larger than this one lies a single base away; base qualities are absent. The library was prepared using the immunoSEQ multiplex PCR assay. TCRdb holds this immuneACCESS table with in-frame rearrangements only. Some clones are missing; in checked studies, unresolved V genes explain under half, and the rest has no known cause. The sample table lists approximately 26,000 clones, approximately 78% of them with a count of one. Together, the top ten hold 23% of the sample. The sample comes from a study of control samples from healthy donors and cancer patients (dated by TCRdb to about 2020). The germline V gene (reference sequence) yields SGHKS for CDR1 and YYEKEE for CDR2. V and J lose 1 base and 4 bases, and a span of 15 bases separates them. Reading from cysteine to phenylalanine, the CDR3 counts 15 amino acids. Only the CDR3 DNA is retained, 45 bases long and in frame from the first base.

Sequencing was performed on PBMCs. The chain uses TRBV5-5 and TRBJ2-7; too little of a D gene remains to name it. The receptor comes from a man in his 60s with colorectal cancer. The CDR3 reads CASSLSVSGIYEQYF. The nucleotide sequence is TGTGCCAGCAGCTTGTCTGTTAGTGGGATATACGAGCAGTACTTC.